This TCR beta chain was recorded in a study of blood T cell repertoires in COVID-19. Assay used: immunoSEQ multiplex PCR; TCRdb lists only in-frame clones, some missing. The sample lists roughly 230,000 clones, 85% occurring once. It was during active infection that Seattle patients were enrolled and then longitudinally followed. CDR1 is MNHEY, CDR2 SMNVEV, per germline (reference sequence). V was shortened by 5 bases and J by 1 base, with 10 bases between the two germline ends. The CDR3 has 14 amino acids. Sequencing was performed on peripheral blood. This sequence was found in a man over 45 with COVID-19, enrolled during active disease. The rearrangement links TRBV27 to TRBJ2-3; TRBD2 might be the D (6 bases). The CDR3 DNA follows: TGTGCCAGCAGTCTACTAGCTGGCACAGATACGCAGTATTTT. This translates into CASSLLAGTDTQYF.